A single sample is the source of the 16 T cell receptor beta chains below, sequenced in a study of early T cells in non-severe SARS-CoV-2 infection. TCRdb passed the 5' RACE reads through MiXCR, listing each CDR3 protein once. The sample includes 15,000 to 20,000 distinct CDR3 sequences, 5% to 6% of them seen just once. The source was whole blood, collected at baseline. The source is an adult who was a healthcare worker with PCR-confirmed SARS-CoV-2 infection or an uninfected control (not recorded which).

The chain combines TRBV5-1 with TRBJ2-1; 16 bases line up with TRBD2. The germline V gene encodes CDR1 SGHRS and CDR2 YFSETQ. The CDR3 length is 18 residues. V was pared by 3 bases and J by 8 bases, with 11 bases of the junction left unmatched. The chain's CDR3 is CASSSGLAGGHSLYEQFF. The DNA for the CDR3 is TGCGCCAGCAGCTCGGGACTAGCGGGGGGGCATTCCCTCTATGAGCAGTTCTTC.

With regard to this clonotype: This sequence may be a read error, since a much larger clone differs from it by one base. The CDR3 region is CASSGRGNKGGEQCF. The CDR3 DNA follows: TGTGCCAGCAGCGGCCGGGGGAACAAGGGCGGCGAGCAGTGCTTC. This chain links TRBV12-3 or TRBV12-4 with TRBJ2-7, with D possibly being TRBD2 (6 bases). CDR3 length: 15 residues.

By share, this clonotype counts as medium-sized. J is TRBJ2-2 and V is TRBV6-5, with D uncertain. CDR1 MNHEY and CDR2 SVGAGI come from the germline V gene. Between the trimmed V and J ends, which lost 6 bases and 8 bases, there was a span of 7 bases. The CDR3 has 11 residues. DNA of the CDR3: TGTGCCAGCAGATCCAGGGGGGAGCTGTTTTTT. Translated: CASRSRGELFF.

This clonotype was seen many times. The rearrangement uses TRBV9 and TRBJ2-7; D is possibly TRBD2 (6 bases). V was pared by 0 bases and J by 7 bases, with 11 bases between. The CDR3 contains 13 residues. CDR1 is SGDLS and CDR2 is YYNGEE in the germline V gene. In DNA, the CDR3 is TGTGCCAGCAGCGTAGCTACGGGGACTGAGCAGTACTTC. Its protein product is CASSVATGTEQYF.

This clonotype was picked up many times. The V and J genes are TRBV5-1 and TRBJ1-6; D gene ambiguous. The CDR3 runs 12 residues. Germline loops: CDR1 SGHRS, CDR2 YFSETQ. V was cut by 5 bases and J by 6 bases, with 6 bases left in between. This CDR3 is CASRTPNSPLHF. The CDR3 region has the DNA TGCGCCAGCAGGACCCCTAATTCACCCCTCCACTTT.

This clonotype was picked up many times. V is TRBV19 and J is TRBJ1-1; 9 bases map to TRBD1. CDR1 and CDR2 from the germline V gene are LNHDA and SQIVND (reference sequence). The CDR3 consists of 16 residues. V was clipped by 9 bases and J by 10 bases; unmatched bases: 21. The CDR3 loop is CASNSGTGTFTARAFF. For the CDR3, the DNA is TGTGCCAGCAACTCCGGGACAGGGACTTTCACGGCTCGAGCTTTCTTT.

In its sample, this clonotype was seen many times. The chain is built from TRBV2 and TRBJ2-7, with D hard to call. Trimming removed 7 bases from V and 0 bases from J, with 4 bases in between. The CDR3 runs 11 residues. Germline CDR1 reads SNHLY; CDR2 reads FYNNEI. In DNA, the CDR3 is TGTGCCAGCACTCCCTCCTACGAGCAGTACTTC. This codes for CASTPSYEQYF. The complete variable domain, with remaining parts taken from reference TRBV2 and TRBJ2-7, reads EPEVTQTPSHQVTQMGQEVILRCVPISNHLYFYWYRQILGQKVEFLVSFYNNEISEKSEIFDDQFSVERPDGSNFTLKIRSTKLEDSAMYFCASTPSYEQYFGPGTRLTVT.

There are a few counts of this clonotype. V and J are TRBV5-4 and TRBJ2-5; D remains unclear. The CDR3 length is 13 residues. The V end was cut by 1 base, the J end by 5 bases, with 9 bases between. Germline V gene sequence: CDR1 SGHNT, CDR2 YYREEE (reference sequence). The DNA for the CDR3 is TGTGCCAGCAGCTTGAGGACCGGGGAGACCCAGTACTTC. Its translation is CASSLRTGETQYF.

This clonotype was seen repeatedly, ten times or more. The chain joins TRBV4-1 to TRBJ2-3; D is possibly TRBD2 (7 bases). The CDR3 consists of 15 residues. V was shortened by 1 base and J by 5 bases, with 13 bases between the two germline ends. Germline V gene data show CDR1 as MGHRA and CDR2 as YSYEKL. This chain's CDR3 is CASSQGAGAGDTQYF. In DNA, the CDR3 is TGCGCCAGCAGCCAAGGCGCGGGGGCGGGAGATACGCAGTATTTT.

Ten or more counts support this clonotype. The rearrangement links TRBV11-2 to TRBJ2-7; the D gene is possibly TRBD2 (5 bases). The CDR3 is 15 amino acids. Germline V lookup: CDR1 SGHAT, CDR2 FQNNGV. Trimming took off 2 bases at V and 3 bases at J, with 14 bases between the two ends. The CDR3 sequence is CASSLIGLSDYEQYF. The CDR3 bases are TGTGCCAGCAGCTTAATCGGACTTTCAGACTACGAGCAGTACTTC.

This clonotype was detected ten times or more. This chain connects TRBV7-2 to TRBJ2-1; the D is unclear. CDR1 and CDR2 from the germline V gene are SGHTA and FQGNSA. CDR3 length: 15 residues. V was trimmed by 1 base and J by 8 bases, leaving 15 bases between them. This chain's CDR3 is CASSLGKVAHDEQFF. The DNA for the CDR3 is TGTGCCAGCAGCTTAGGGAAGGTGGCTCACGATGAGCAGTTCTTC.

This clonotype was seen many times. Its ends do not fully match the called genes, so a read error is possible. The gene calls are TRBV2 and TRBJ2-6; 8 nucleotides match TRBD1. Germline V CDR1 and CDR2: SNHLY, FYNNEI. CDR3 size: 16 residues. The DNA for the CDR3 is TGTGCCAGCACCCTGTCCGGGGCGCAGGGGGCCAACGTCCTGATTTTC. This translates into CASTLSGAQGANVLIF. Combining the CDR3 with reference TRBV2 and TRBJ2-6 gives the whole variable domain EPEVTQTPSHQVTQMGQEVILRCVPISNHLYFYWYRQILGQKVEFLVSFYNNEISEKSEIFDDQFSVERPDGSNFTLKIRSTKLEDSAMYFCASTLSGAQGANVLIFGAGSRLTVL.

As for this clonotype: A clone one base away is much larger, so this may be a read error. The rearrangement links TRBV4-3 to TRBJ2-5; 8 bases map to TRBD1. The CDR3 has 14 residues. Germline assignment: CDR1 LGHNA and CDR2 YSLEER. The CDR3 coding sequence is TGCGCCAGCAGCCAAGGGACAGGGCTAGAGACCCGGTACTTC. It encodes CASSQGTGLETRYF.

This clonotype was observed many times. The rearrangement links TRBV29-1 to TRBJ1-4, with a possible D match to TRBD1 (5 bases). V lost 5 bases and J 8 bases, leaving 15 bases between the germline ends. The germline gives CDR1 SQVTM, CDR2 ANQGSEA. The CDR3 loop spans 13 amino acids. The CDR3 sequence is CSVKKDMGEKLFF. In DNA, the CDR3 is TGCAGCGTTAAGAAGGACATGGGGGAAAAACTGTTTTTT.

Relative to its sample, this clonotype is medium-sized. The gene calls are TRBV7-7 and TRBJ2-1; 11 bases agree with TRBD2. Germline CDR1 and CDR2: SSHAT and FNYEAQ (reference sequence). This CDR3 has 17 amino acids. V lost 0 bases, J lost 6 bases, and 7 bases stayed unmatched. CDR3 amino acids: CASSLAPISGGANEQFF. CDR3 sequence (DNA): TGTGCCAGCAGCTTAGCGCCGATTAGCGGGGGGGCCAATGAGCAGTTCTTC.

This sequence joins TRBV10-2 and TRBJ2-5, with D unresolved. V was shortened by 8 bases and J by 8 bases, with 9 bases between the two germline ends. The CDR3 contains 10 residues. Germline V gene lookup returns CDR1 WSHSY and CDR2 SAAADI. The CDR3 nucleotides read TGCGCCAGCGGCGAGACCACCCAGTACTTC. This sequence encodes CASGETTQYF.